Here is one TCR beta chain with its context. Its antigen is undetermined. These data belong to a study of immune evolution from preneoplasia to lung adenocarcinoma. General study findings and limits: Later-stage lesions seemingly showed higher T cell density and diversity than normal lung.

In germline, CDR1 is MNHEY, CDR2 SMNVEV (reference sequence). Trimming pared 7 bases from V and 4 bases from J, leaving 16 bases between. This CDR3 region has 14 residues. Profiled with immunoSEQ multiplex PCR; TCRdb holds only in-frame clones, not every one. In the table there are several thousand clones, roughly four fifths of which are singletons. Nucleic acids came from premalignant or tumor cells enriched by macro-dissection. The chain combines TRBV27 with TRBJ2-5; D assignment may be TRBD1 or TRBD2 (7 bases each). This clonotype was obtained from a person aged 55 to 79 with lung adenocarcinoma. What was sequenced was FFPE lung adenocarcinoma in situ tissue. CDR3 protein: CASIHRGGVETQYF. The CDR3 bases are TGTGCCAGCATCCACAGGGGAGGGGTAGAGACCCAGTACTTC.